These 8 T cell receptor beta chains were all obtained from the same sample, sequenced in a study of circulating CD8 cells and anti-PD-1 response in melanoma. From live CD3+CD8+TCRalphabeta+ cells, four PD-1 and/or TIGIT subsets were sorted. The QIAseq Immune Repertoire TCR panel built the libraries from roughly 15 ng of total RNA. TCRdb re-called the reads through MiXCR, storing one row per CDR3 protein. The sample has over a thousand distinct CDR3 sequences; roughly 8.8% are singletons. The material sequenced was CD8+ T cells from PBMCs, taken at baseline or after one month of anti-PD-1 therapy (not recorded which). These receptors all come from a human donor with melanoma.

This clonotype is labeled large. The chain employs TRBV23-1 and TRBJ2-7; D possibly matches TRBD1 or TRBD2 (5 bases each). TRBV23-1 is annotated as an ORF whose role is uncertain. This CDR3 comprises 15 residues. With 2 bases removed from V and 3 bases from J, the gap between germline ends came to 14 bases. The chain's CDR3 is CASSQPPGRCYEQYF. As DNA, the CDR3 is TGCGCCAGCAGTCAACCGCCGGGACGGTGCTACGAGCAGTACTTC.

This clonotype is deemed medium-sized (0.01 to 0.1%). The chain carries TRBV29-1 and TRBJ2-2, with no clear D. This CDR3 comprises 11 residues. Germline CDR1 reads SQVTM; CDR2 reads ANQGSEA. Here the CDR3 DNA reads TGCAGTAGCACCCGAGACGGGGAGCTGTTTTTT. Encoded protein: CSSTRDGELFF.

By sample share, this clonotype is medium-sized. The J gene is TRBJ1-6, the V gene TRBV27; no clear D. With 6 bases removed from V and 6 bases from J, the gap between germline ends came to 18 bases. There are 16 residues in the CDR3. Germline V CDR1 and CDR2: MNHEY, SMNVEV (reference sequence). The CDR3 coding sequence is TGTGCCAGCAGCGCAGTTCCGACGGGAGGTAATTCACCCCTCCACTTT. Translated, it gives CASSAVPTGGNSPLHF.

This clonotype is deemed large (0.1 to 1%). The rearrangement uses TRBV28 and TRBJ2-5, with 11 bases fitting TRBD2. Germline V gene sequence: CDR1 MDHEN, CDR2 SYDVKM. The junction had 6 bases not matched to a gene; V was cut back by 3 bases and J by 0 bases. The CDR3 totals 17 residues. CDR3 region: CASSFLAGGPDQETQYF. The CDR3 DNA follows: TGTGCCAGCAGTTTTTTAGCGGGGGGGCCCGACCAAGAGACCCAGTACTTC. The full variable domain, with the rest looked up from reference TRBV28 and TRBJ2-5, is DVKVTQSSRYLVKRTGEKVFLECVQDMDHENMFWYRQDPGLGLRLIYFSYDVKMKEKGDIPEGYSVSREKKERFSLILESASTNQTSMYLCASSFLAGGPDQETQYFGPGTRLLVL.

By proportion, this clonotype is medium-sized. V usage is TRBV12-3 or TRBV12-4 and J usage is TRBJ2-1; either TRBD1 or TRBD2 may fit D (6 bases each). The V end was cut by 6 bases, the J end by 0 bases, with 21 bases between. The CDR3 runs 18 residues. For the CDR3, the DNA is TGTGCCAGCAGAGGGGGGATGGCGGGGTCGAGCTCCTACAATGAGCAGTTCTTC. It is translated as CASRGGMAGSSSYNEQFF.

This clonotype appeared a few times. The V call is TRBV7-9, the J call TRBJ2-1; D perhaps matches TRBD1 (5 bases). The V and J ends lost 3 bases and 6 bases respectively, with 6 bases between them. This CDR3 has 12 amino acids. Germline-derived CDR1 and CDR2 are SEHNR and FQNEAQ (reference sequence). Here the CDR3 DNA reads TGTGCCAGCAGCTTTGACAGCAATGAGCAGTTCTTC. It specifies CASSFDSNEQFF.

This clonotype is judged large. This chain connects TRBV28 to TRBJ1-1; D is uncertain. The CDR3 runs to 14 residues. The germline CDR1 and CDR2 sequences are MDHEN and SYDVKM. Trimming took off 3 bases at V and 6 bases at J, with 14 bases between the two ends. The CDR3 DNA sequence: TGTGCCAGCAGTTTCCGGGGTCTGAAGGCTGAAGCTTTCTTT. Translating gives CASSFRGLKAEAFF.

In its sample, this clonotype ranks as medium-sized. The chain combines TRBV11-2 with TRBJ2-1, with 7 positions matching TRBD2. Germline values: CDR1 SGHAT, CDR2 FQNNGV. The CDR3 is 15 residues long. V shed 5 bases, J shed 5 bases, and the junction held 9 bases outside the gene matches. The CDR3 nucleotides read TGTGCCAGCAGCCCCCCCCTGGGGGGGGACAATGAGCAGTTCTTC. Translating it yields CASSPPLGGDNEQFF.